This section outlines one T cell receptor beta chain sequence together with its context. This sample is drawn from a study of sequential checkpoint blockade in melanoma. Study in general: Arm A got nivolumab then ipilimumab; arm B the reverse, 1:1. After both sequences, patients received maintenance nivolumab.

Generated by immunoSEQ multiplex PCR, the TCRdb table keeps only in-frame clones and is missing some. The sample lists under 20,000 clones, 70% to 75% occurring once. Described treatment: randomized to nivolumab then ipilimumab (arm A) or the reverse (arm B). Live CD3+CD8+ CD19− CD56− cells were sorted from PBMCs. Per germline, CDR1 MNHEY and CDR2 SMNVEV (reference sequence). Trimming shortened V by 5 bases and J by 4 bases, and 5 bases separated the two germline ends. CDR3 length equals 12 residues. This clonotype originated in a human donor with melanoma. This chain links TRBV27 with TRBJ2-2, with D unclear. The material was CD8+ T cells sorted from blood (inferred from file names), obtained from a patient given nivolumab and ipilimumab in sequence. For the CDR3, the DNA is TGTGCCAGCAGTCTACTCACCGGGGAGCTGTTTTTT. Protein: CASSLLTGELFF.